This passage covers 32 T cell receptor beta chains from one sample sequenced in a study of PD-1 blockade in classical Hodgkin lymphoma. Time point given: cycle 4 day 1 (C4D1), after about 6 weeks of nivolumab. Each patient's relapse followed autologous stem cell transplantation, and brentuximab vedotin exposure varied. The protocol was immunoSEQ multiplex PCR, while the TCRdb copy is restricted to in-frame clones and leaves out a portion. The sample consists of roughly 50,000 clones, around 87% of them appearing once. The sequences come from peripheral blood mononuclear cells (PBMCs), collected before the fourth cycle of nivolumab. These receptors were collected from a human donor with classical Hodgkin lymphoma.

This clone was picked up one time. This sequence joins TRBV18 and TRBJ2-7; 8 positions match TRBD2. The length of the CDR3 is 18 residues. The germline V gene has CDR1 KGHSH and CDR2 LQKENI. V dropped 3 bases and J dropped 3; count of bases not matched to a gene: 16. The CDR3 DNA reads TGTGCCAGCTCACCCATCTCTTTCGCGAGCGGGGGACGCTACGAGCAGTACTTC. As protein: CASSPISFASGGRYEQYF.

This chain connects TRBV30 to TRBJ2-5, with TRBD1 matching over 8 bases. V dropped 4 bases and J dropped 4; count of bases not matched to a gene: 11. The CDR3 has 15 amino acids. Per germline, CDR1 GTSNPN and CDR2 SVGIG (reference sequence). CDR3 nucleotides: TGTGCCTGGATGGGCAGGGGGCTCGGTGGAGAGACCCAGTACTTC. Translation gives CAWMGRGLGGETQYF. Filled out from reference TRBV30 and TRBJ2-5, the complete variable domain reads SQTIHQWPATLVQPVGSPLSLECTVEGTSNPNLYWYRQAAGRGLQLLFYSVGIGQISSEVPQNLSASRPQDRQFILSSKKLLLSDSGFYLCAWMGRGLGGETQYFGPGTRLLVL.

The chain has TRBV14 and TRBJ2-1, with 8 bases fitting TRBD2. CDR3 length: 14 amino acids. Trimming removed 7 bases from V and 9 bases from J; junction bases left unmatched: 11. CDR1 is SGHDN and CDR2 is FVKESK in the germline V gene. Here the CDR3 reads CASKIGRDMSEQFF. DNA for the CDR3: TGTGCCAGCAAGATCGGGAGGGATATGAGTGAGCAGTTCTTC.

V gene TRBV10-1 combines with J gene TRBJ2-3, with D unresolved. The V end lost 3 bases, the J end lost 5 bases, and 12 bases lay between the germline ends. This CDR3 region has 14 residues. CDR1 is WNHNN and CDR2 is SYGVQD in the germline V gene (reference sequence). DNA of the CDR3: TGCGCCAGCAGTGACGTCGGCCCTAAAGATACGCAGTATTTT. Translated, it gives CASSDVGPKDTQYF.

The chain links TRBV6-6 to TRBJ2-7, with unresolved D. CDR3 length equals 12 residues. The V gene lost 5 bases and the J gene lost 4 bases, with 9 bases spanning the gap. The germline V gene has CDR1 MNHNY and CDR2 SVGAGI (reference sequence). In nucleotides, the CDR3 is TGTGCCAGCAGTGGTCGGTCTTACGAGCAGTACTTC. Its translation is CASSGRSYEQYF.

CDR3 in amino acids: CASSIAPYNEQFF. The CDR3, as DNA: TGTGCCAGTAGTATAGCCCCCTACAATGAGCAGTTCTTC. The rearrangement joins TRBV19 to TRBJ2-1; D is ambiguous. V shed 1 base and J shed 2 bases, with 3 bases lying between them. This CDR3 contains 13 residues. Germline V CDR1 and CDR2: LNHDA, SQIVND (reference sequence).

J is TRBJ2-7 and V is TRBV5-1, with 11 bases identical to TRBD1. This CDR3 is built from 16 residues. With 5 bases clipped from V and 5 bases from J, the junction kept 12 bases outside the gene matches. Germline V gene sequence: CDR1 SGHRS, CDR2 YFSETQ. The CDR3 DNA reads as TGCGCCAGCAGTCCTGGGACAGGGGGAAGGGCACACGAGCAGTACTTC. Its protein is CASSPGTGGRAHEQYF.

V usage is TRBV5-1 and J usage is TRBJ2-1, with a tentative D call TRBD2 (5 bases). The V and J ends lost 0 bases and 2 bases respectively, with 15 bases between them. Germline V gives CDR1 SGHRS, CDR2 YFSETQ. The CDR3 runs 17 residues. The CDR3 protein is CASSLVEGMWPYNEQFF. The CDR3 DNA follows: TGCGCCAGCAGCTTGGTTGAGGGAATGTGGCCCTACAATGAGCAGTTCTTC.

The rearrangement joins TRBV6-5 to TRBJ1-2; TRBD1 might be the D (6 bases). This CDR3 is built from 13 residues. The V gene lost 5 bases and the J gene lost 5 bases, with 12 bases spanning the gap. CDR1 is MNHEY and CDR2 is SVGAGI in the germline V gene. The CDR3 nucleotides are TGTGCCAGCAGTGCCCGGACAGATTATGGCTACACCTTC. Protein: CASSARTDYGYTF.

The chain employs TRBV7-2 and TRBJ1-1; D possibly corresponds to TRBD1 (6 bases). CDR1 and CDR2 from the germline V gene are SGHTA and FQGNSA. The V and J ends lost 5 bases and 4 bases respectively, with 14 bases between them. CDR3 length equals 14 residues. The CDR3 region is CASSPQGGVTEAFF. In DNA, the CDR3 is TGTGCCAGCAGCCCACAGGGAGGGGTCACTGAAGCTTTCTTT.

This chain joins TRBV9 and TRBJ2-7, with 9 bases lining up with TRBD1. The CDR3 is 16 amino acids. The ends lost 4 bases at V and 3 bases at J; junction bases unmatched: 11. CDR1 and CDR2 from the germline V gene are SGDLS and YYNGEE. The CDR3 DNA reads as TGTGCCAGCAGCAAGCATCCGGGACAGGGAAACTACGAGCAGTACTTC. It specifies CASSKHPGQGNYEQYF. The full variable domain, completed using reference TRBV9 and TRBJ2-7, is DSGVTQTPKHLITATGQRVTLRCSPRSGDLSVYWYQQSLDQGLQFLIQYYNGEERAKGNILERFSAQQFPDLHSELNLSSLELGDSALYFCASSKHPGQGNYEQYFGPGTRLTVT.

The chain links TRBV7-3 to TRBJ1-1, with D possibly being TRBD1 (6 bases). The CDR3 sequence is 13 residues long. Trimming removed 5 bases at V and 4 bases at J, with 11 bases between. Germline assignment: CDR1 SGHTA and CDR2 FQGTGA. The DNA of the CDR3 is TGTGCCAGCAGCGGACAGCAAAGCACTGAAGCTTTCTTT. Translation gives CASSGQQSTEAFF.

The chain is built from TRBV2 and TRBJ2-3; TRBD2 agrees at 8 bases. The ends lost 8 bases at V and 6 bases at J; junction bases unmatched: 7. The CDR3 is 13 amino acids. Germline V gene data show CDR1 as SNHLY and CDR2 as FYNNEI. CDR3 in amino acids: CASHERERDTQYF. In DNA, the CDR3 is TGTGCCAGCCACGAGCGGGAGCGGGATACGCAGTATTTT. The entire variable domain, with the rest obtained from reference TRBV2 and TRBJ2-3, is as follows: EPEVTQTPSHQVTQMGQEVILRCVPISNHLYFYWYRQILGQKVEFLVSFYNNEISEKSEIFDDQFSVERPDGSNFTLKIRSTKLEDSAMYFCASHERERDTQYFGPGTRLTVL.

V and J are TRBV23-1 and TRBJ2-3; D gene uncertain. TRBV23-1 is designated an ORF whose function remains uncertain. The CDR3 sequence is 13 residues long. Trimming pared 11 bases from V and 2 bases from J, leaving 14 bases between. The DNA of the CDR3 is TGCGCCTCGATCCCACTCCTCACAGATACGCAGTATTTT. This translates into CASIPLLTDTQYF.

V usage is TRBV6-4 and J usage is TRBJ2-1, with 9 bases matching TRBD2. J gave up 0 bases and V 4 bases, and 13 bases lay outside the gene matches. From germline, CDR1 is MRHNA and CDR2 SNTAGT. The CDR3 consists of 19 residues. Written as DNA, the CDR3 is TGTGCCAGCAGTGCGCGCGGGAGGGCGGGAGCCCCCTCCTACAATGAGCAGTTCTTC. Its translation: CASSARGRAGAPSYNEQFF.

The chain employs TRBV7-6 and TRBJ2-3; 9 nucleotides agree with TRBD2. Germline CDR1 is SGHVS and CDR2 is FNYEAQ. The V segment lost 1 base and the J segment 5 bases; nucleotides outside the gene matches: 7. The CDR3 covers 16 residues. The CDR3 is CASSLDPVTSGDTQYF. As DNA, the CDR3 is TGTGCCAGCAGCTTAGATCCGGTGACTAGCGGAGATACGCAGTATTTT.

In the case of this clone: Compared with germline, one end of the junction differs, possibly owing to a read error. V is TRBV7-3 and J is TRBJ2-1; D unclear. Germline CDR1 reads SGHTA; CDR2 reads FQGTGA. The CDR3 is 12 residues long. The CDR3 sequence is CASSLSANEQFF. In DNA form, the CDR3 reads TGTGCCAGCAGTTTAAGTGCCAATGAGCAGTTCTTC. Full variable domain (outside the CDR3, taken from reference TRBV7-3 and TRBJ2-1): GAGVSQTPSNKVTEKGKYVELRCDPISGHTALYWYRQSLGQGPEFLIYFQGTGAADDSGLPNDRFFAVRPEGSVSTLKIQRTERGDSAVYLCASSLSANEQFFGPGTRLTVL.

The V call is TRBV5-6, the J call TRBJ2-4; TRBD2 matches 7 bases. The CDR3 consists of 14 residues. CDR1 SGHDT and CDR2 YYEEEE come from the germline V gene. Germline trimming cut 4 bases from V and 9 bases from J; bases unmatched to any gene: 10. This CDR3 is CASSTGLGAGIQYF. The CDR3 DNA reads TGTGCCAGCAGCACAGGACTAGGAGCGGGCATTCAGTACTTC.

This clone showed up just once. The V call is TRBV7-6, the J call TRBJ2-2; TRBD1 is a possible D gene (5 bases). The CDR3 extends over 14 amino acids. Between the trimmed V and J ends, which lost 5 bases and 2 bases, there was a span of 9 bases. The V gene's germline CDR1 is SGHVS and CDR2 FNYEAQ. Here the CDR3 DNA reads TGTGCCAGCAGCATCGACAGTAACACCGGGGAGCTGTTTTTT. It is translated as CASSIDSNTGELFF.

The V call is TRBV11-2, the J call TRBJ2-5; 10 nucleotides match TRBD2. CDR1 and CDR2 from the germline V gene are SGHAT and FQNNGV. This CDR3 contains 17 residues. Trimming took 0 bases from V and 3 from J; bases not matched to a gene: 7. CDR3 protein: CASSLEPLAGLKETQYF. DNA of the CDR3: TGTGCCAGCAGCTTAGAACCACTAGCGGGACTGAAAGAGACCCAGTACTTC.

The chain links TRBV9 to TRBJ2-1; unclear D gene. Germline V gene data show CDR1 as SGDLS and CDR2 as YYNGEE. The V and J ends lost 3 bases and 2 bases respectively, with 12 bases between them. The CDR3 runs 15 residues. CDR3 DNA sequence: TGTGCCAGCAGCGCGCAAGTAACGGCCTACAATGAGCAGTTCTTC. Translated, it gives CASSAQVTAYNEQFF.

CDR3 loop: CASSLPGNRGPRTQYF. The CDR3 DNA reads TGTGCCAGCAGTCTGCCGGGGAACAGGGGGCCAAGGACCCAGTACTTC. The chain uses TRBV25-1 and TRBJ2-5; the match to TRBD1 covers 9 bases. Per the germline V gene, CDR1 is MGHDK and CDR2 is SYGVNS. The length of the CDR3 is 16 residues. Trimming took 5 bases from V and 7 from J; bases not matched to a gene: 14.

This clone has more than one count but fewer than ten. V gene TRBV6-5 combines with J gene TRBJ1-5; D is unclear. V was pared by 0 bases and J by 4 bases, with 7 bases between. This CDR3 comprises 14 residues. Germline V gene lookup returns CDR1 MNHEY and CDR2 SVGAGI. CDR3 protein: CASSYSAENQPQHF. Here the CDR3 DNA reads TGTGCCAGCAGTTACTCTGCGGAAAATCAGCCCCAGCATTTT.

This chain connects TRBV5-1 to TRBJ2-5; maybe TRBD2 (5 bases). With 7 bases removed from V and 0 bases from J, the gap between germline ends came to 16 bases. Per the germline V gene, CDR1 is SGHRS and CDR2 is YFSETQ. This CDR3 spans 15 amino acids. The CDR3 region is CASSSLFGNQETQYF. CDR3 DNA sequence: TGCGCCAGCTCGTCCCTTTTCGGGAACCAAGAGACCCAGTACTTC.

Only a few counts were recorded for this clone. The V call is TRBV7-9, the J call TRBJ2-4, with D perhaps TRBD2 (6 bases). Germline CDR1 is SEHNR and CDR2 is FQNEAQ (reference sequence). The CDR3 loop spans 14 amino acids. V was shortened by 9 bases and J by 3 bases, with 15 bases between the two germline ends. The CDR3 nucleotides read TGTGCCAGTGCGGGAACTCCAGTCAAAAACATTCAGTACTTC. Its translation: CASAGTPVKNIQYF.

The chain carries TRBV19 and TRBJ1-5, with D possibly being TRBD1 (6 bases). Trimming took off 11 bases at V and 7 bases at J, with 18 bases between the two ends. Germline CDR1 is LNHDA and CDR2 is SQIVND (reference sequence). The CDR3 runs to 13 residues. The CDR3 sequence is CASARGARQPQHF. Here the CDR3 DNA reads TGTGCCTCAGCCCGGGGGGCCCGGCAGCCCCAGCATTTT.

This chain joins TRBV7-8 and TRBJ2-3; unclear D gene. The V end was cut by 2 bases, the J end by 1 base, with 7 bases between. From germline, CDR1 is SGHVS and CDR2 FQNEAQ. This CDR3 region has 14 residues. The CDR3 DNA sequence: TGTGCCAGCAGCTTAACCCAGCGCACAGATACGCAGTATTTT. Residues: CASSLTQRTDTQYF.

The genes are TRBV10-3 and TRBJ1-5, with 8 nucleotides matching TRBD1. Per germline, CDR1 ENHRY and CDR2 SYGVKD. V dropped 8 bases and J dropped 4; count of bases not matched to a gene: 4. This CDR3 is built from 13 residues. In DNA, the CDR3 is TGTGCCATCGGGAGACAGGGGAATCAGCCCCAGCATTTT. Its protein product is CAIGRQGNQPQHF.

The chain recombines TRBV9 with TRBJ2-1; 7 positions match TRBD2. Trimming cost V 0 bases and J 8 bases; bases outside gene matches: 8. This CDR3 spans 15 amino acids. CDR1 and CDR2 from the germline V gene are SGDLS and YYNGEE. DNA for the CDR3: TGTGCCAGCAGCGTAGTAGGCGGGAGTTGGGATGAGCAGTTCTTC. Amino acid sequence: CASSVVGGSWDEQFF. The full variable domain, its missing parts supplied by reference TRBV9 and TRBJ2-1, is DSGVTQTPKHLITATGQRVTLRCSPRSGDLSVYWYQQSLDQGLQFLIQYYNGEERAKGNILERFSAQQFPDLHSELNLSSLELGDSALYFCASSVVGGSWDEQFFGPGTRLTVL.

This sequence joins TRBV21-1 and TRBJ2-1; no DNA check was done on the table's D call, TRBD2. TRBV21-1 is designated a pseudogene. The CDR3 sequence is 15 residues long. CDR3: CASSMGGELANEQFF. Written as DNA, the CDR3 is TGTGCCAGCAGCATGGGGGGAGAACTCGCCAATGAGCAGTTCTTC.

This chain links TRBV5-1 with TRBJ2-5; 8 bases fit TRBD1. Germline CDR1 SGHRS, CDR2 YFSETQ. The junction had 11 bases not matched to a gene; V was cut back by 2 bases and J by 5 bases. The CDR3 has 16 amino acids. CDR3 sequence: CASSLPNSGGGETQYF. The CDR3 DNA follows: TGCGCCAGCAGCTTACCCAATTCAGGGGGCGGGGAGACCCAGTACTTC.

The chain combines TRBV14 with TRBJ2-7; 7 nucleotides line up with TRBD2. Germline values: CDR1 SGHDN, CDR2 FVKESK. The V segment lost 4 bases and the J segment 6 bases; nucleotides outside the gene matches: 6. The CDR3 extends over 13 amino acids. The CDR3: CASSPIGGGEQYF. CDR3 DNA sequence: TGTGCCAGCAGCCCTATTGGGGGGGGCGAGCAGTACTTC.